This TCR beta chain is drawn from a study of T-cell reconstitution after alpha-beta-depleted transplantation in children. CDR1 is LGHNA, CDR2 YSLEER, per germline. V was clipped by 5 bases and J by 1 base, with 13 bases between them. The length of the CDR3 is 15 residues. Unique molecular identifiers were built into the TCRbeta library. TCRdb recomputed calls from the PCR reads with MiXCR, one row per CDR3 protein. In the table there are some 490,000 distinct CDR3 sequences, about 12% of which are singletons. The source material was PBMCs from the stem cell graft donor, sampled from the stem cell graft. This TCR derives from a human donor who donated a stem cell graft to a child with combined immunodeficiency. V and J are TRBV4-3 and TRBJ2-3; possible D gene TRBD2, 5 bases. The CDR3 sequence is CASSKTRLGTDTQYF. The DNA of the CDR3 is TGCGCCAGCAGCAAAACTAGGCTTGGCACAGATACGCAGTATTTT.